This T cell receptor (beta chain) was captured in a study of blood T cell repertoires in COVID-19. On the study more broadly: From T cells, B-cell-depleted T cells, or PBMCs came the material, which was cDNA or gDNA.

The V gene lost 3 bases and the J gene lost 1 base, with 13 bases spanning the gap. Germline V gives CDR1 SGDLS, CDR2 YYNGEE. This CDR3 is built from 15 residues. Generated by immunoSEQ multiplex PCR, the TCRdb table keeps only in-frame clones and is missing some. The sample lists roughly 140,000 clones; 70% to 90% were seen once. This TCR was sampled from a woman in her 70s with acute or convalescent COVID-19. The chain links TRBV9 to TRBJ1-2; possible D gene TRBD1, 5 bases. Sequenced: peripheral blood. CDR3 in DNA: TGTGCCAGCAGCGCCGGGACTTTCCGTAACTATGGCTACACCTTC. It codes for CASSAGTFRNYGYTF. The variable domain in full, completed from reference TRBV9 and TRBJ1-2, reads DSGVTQTPKHLITATGQRVTLRCSPRSGDLSVYWYQQSLDQGLQFLIQYYNGEERAKGNILERFSAQQFPDLHSELNLSSLELGDSALYFCASSAGTFRNYGYTFGSGTRLTVV.